This TCR beta chain was recorded in a study of T cell responses to AZD1222 COVID-19 vaccine. Worth noting for this clone: Its target is not known.

The table came from immunoSEQ multiplex PCR; TCRdb's copy has only in-frame clones and leaves some out. The table has some 100,000 clones, 85% to 90% seen once; the top ten hold 15% to 20%. Study-wide findings and caveats: White British ancestry dominated among donors, who included more females, and clonal diversity was possibly underestimated. When two AZD1222 doses had been given, Spike-specific TCR breadth and depth rose. Just six AZD1222 recipients were seropositive at baseline.

Sequenced here: peripheral blood, sampled on day 0 of AZD1222 vaccination. The clonotype comes from an adult in good health.

The CDR3 nucleotides read TGTGCCAGCAGCTCGGACAGTGGCTATGGCTACACCTTC. This gives the protein CASSSDSGYGYTF. This rearrangement joins TRBV7-9 to TRBJ1-2; D perhaps matches TRBD1 (6 bases). Germline CDR1 SEHNR, CDR2 FQNEAQ (reference sequence). Between the trimmed V and J ends, which lost 4 bases and 4 bases, there was a span of 10 bases. There are 13 residues in the CDR3.